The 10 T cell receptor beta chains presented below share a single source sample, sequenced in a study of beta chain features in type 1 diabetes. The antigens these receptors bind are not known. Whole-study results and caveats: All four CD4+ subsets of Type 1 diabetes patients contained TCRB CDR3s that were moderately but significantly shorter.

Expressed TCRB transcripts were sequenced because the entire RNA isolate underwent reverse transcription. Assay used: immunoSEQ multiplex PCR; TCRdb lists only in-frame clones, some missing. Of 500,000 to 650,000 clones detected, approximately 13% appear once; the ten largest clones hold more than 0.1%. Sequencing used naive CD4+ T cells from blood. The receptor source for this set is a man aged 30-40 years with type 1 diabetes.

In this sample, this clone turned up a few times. The CDR3 DNA reads TGTGCCAGCAGCCCGGGGACAGCGGATCCTCGAAGTTTCGAGCCCCAGCATTTT. It specifies CASSPGTADPRSFEPQHF. V is TRBV7-9 and J is TRBJ1-5; 7 positions agree with TRBD1. Trimming at V came to 5 bases and at J to 8 bases, leaving 21 bases not matched to a gene. CDR3 length: 18 amino acids. Germline V gene data show CDR1 as SEHNR and CDR2 as FQNEAQ (reference sequence).

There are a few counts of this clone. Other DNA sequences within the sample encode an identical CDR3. This CDR3 reads CASSILQGSYNEQFF. CDR3 sequence (DNA): TGTGCCAGTAGTATCCTCCAGGGCTCCTACAATGAGCAGTTCTTC. This chain links TRBV19 with TRBJ2-1; the D gene is possibly TRBD1 (5 bases). The germline V and J ends were trimmed by 3 bases and 0 bases, with 9 bases remaining between them. Germline V lookup: CDR1 LNHDA, CDR2 SQIVND (reference sequence). There are 15 residues in the CDR3.

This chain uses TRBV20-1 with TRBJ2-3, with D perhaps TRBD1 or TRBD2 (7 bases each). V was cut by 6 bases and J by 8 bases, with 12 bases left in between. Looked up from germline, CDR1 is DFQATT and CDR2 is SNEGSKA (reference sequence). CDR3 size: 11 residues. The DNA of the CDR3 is TGCAGTGCGCAGGGGGGGACTACGCAGTATTTT. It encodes CSAQGGTTQYF.

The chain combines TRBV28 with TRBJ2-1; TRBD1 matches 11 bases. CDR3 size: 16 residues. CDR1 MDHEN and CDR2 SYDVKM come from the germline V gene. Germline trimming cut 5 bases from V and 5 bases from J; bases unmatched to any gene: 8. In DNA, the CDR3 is TGTGCCAGCAGTCCTGGGGACAGGGGGAATAACAATGAGCAGTTCTTC. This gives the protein CASSPGDRGNNNEQFF.

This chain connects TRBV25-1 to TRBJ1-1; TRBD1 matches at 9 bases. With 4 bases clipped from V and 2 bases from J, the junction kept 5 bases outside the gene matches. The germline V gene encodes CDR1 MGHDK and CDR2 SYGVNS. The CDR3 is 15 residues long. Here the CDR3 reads CASSGGGQGNTEAFF. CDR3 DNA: TGTGCCAGCAGTGGGGGGGGACAGGGCAACACTGAAGCTTTCTTT.

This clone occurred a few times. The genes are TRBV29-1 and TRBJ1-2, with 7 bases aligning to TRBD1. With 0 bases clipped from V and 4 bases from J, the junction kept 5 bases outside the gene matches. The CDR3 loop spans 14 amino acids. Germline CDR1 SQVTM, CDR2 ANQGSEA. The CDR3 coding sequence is TGCAGCGTTGAAGACCGACAGGGTAGCTATGGCTACACCTTC. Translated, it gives CSVEDRQGSYGYTF.

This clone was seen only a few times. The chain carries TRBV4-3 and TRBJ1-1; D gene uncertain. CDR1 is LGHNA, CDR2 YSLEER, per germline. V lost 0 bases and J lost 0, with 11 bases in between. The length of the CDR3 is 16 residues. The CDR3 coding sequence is TGCGCCAGCAGCCAAGATCCTGGCCAGTTGAACACTGAAGCTTTCTTT. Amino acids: CASSQDPGQLNTEAFF.

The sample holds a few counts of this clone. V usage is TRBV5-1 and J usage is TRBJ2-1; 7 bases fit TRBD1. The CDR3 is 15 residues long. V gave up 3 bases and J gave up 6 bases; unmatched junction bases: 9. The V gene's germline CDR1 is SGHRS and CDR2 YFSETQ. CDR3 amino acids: CASSSTGVATNEQFF. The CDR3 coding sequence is TGCGCCAGCAGCTCAACAGGGGTGGCGACCAATGAGCAGTTCTTC.

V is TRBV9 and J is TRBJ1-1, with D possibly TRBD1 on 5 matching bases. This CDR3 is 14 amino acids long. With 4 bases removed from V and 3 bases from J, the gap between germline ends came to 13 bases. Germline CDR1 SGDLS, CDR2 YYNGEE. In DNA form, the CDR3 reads TGTGCCAGCAGCTCCCGACAGAGGGACACTGAAGCTTTCTTT. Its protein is CASSSRQRDTEAFF.

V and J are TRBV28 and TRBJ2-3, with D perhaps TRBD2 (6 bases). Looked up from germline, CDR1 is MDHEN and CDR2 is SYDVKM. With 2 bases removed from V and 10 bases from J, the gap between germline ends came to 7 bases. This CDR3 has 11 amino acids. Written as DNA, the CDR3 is TGTGCCAGCAGTTTAACGGGGGCGCAGTATTTT. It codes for CASSLTGAQYF.